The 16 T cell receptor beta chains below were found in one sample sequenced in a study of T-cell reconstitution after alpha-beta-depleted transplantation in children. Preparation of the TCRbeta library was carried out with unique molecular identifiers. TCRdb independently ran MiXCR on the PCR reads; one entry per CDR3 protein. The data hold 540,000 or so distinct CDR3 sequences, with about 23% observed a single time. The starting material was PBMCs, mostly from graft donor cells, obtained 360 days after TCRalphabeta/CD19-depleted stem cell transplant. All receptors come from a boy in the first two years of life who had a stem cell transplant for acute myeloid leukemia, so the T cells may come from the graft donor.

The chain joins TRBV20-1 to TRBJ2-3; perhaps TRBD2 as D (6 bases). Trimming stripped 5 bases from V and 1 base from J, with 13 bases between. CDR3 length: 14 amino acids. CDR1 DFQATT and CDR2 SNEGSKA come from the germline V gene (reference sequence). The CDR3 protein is CSAAPGLRTDTQYF. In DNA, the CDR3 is TGCAGTGCTGCACCGGGACTCCGCACAGATACGCAGTATTTT.

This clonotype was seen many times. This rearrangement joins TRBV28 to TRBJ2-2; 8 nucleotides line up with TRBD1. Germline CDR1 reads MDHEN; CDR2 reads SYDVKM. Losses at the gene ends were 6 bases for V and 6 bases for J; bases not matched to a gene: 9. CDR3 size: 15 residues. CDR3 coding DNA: TGTGCCAGCAGGACCCCGGGACAGGTTCCCGGGGAGCTGTTTTTT. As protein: CASRTPGQVPGELFF.

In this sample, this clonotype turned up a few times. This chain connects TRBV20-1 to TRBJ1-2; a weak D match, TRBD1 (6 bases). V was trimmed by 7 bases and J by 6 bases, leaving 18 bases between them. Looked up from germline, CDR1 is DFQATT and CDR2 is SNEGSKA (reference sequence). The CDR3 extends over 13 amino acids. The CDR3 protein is CSENGHGTNGYTF. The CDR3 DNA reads TGCAGTGAAAACGGACACGGGACAAATGGCTACACCTTC.

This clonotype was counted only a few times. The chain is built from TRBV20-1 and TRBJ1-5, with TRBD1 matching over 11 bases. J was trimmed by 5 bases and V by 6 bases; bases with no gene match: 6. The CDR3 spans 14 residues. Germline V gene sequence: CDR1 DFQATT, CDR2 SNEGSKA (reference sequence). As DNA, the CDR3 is TGCAGTGCCAAGGACAGGGGGCTTTATCAGCCCCAGCATTTT. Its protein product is CSAKDRGLYQPQHF.

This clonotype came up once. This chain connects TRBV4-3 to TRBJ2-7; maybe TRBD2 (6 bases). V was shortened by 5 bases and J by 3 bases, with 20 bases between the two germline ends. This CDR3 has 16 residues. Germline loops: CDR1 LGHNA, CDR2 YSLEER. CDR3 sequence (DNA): TGCGCCAGCAGCTCCCACCTCGGGAGCGGATACTACGAGCAGTACTTC. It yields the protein CASSSHLGSGYYEQYF.

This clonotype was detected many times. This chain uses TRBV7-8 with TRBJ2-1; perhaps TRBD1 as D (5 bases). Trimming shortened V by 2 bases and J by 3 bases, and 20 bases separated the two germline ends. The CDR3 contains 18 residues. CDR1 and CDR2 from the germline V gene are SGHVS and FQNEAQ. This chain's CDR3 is CASSLFPNRNLNYNEQFF. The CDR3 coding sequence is TGTGCCAGCAGCTTATTTCCGAACAGGAACCTAAACTACAATGAGCAGTTCTTC. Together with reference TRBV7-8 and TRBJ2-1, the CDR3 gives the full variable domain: GAGVSQSPRYKVAKRGQDVALRCDPISGHVSLFWYQQALGQGPEFLTYFQNEAQLDKSGLPSDRFFAERPEGSVSTLKIQRTQQEDSAVYLCASSLFPNRNLNYNEQFFGPGTRLTVL.

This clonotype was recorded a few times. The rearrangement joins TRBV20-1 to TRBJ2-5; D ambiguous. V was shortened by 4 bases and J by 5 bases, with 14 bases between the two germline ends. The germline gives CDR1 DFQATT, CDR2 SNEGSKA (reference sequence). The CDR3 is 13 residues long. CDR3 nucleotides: TGCAGTGCTAAAAGGGAACTTTCGGAGACCCAGTACTTC. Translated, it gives CSAKRELSETQYF.

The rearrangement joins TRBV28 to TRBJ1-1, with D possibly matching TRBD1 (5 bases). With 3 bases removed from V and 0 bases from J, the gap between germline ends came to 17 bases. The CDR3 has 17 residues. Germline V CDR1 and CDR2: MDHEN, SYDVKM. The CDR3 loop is CASSFMVKRQLNTEAFF. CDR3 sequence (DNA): TGTGCCAGCAGTTTTATGGTGAAGAGACAGCTGAACACTGAAGCTTTCTTT.

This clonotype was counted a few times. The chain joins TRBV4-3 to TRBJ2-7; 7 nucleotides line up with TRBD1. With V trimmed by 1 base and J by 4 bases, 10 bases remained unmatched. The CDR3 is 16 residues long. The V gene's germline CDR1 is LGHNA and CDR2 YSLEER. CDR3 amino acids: CASSQGSGTDIYEQYF. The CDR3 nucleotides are TGCGCCAGCAGCCAAGGATCCGGGACAGACATTTACGAGCAGTACTTC.

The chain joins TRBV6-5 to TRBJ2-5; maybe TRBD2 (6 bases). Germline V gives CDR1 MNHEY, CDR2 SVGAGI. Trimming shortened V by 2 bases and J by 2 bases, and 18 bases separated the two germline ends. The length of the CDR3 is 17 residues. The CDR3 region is CASSYGGASLGQETQYF. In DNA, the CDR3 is TGTGCCAGCAGTTACGGCGGGGCTAGCTTGGGACAAGAGACCCAGTACTTC.

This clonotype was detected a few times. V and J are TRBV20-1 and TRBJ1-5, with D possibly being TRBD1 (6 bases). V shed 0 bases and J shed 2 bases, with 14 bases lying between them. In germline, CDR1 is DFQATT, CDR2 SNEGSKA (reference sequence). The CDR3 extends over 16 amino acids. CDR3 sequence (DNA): TGCAGTGCTAGAGAAAACAGGGCATCTGGCAATCAGCCCCAGCATTTT. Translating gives CSARENRASGNQPQHF.

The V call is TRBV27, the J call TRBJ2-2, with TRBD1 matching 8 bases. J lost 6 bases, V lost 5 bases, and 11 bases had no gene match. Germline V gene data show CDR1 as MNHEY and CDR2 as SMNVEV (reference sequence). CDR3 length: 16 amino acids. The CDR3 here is CASSPRTGRYSGELFF. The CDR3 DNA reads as TGTGCCAGCAGTCCCCGGACAGGGCGATATTCCGGGGAGCTGTTTTTT.

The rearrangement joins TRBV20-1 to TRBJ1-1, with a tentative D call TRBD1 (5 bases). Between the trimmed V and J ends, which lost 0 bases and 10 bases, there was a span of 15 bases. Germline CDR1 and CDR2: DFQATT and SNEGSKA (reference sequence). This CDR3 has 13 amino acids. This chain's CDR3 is CSAREPQGAGAFF. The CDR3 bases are TGCAGTGCTAGAGAGCCCCAGGGCGCGGGAGCTTTCTTT.

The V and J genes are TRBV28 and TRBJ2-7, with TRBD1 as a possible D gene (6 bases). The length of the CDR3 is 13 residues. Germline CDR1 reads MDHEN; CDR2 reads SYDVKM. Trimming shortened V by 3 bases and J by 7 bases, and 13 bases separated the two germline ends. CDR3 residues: CASSLAWTAEQYV. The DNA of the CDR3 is TGTGCCAGCAGTTTGGCCTGGACAGCTGAGCAGTACGTC.

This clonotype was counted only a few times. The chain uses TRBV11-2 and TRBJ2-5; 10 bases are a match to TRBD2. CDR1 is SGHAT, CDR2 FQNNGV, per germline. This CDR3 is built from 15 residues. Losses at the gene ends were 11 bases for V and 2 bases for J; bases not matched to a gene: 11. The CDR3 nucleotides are TGTGCCTCCAGCGGGGGGGCCGATTTTCAAGAGACCCAGTACTTC. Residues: CASSGGADFQETQYF.

The CDR3 sequence: CSVEDLGSGGAYNEQFF. The CDR3 DNA reads TGCAGCGTTGAAGATCTAGGTAGCGGGGGGGCCTACAATGAGCAGTTCTTC. The J gene is TRBJ2-1, the V gene TRBV29-1; 11 bases match TRBD2. Germline V gene sequence: CDR1 SQVTM, CDR2 ANQGSEA. There are 17 residues in the CDR3. V trimming: 0 bases; J trimming: 2 bases; junction bases outside the gene matches: 6.